Sequencing of this TCR beta chain was carried out in a study of blood T cell repertoires in COVID-19 (dated by TCRdb to about 2020). General notes on the study: Samples from collaborators originated in the United States, Italy and Spain and spanned both the acute and convalescent phases of COVID-19. The material from the prospective study consisted of cDNA or gDNA derived from T cells, B-cell-depleted T cells, or PBMCs. Deeply sampled blood TCRbeta repertoires from subjects exposed to, actively infected with, or recovered from COVID-19 were included in the dataset. A freely available public database, intended as a resource for researchers studying the immune response to SARS-CoV-2, is where the repertoires were released. Samples were obtained from the ongoing ImmuneRACE study (first 160 participants) and from approximately 1,200 subjects provided by 6 global collaborators. A de-identified subject ID, COVID-19 status, age in years and sex were almost always included in the sample metadata. Where available, HLA class I and class II types were taken from metadata supplied by the sample provider and were not determined by assay-based typing.

Collaborating institutions collected whole blood in K2EDTA tubes following their own protocols. Collaborator samples were shipped for TCRbeta analysis as frozen whole blood, isolated PBMCs, or DNA extracted from either sample type. What the work shows at the level of the full study, not this receptor alone: How much clinical and demographic metadata was included differed by source and by participant, and the metadata was provided uncurated.

Comments on this clone: No cognate antigen has been identified for it. No base-level quality is on record; no much larger clone is a single base apart.

TCRbeta CDR3 regions were amplified from genomic DNA using the immunoSEQ Assay, a bias-controlled multiplex PCR. The paper's data handling went like this. Within the assay, amplification of reference gene primers was used to estimate how many nucleated cells each sample contained. To quantify the absolute abundance of each unique TCRbeta CDR3 rearrangement, sequence reads were collapsed and filtered. For each sample, productive Simpson clonality was calculated by taking the square root of Simpson's diversity index across productive rearrangements. The table comes from immuneACCESS by way of TCRdb, which keeps in-frame sequences with V and J called. Part of the clones is missing from these tables; in studies checked, under half for an unresolved V gene and the rest for unknown reasons. V and J calls and clone size are those listed in that table; D and trimming were worked out from the DNA. The sample data list under 30,000 clones, and about 89% of these were observed just once. Around a tenth of the sample comes from the top ten.

CDR1 and CDR2 (SGHTA, FQGNSA) derive from the germline V gene. From its cysteine to its phenylalanine, the CDR3 spans 17 amino acids. Only the CDR3 DNA is retained, 51 bases long and in frame from the first base. The germline ends are 22 bases apart after V is trimmed by 2 bases and J by 8 bases. This chain joins TRBV7-2 to TRBJ1-3; no D gene is confidently identified. Sequences were obtained from peripheral blood. The sequence came from a human donor in a cohort sampled during active COVID-19. CDR3 protein: CASSLLRPTHLEYTIYF. The sequence in DNA is TGTGCCAGCAGCTTACTTAGGCCGACTCACCTAGAATACACCATATATTTT. The CDR3, completed at both ends by the reference TRBV7-2 and TRBJ1-3 genes, gives the full variable domain GAGVSQSPSNKVTEKGKDVELRCDPISGHTALYWYRQSLGQGLEFLIYFQGNSAPDKSGLPSDRFSAERTGGSVSTLTIQRTQQEDSAVYLCASSLLRPTHLEYTIYFGEGSWLTVV.